This T cell receptor beta chain was identified during a study of cytomegalovirus exposure and HLA in healthy donors. Study in general: Roughly 179 million T cells yielded 100 million or so unique TCR beta sequences, as an earlier analysis found.

Per the germline V gene, CDR1 is MGHDK and CDR2 is SYGVNS. V was shortened by 0 bases and J by 6 bases, with 6 bases between the two germline ends. The CDR3 has 12 residues. This clone appeared a few times. Antigen: not known. Study observations and caveats: An Asian-associated ancestry cluster reportedly showed fewer N-insertions than the approximately 650-donor mean in a later analysis.

With 60 Vbeta and 13 Jbeta primers, the PCR was carried out. Some clones are missing from TCRdb's copy, which holds only in-frame ones; the method was immunoSEQ multiplex PCR. The profile shows about 100,000 clones, about 76% of them singletons. The TCR originated in a man in his forties in good health and CMV-seropositive. The J gene is TRBJ2-7, the V gene TRBV25-1; weak D call: TRBD2 (6 bases). Sequenced input: PBMCs. The CDR3 DNA reads as TGTGCCAGCAGTGAATACGGGGGCGAGCAGTACTTC. This encodes CASSEYGGEQYF.